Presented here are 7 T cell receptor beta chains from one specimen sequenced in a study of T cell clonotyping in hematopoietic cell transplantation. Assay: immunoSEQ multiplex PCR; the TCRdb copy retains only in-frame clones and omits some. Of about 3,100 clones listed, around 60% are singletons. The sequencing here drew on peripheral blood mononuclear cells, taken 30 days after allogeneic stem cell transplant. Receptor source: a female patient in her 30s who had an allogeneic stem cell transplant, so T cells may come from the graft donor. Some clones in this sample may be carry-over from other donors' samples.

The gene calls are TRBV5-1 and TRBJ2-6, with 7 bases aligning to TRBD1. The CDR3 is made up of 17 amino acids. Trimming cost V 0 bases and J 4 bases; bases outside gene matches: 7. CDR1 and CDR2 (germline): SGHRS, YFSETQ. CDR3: CASSLGQGRTGANVLTF. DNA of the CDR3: TGCGCCAGCAGCTTGGGACAGGGTAGGACGGGGGCCAACGTCCTGACTTTC.

In nucleotides, the CDR3 is TGTGCCAGCAGCCCCGCCCAGGGACTAGCTACTAGCACAGATACGCAGTATTTT. Encoded protein: CASSPAQGLATSTDTQYF. V usage is TRBV11-1 and J usage is TRBJ2-3, with 9 bases that match TRBD2. CDR3 length equals 18 residues. CDR1 and CDR2 from the germline V gene are SGHAT and FQDESV (reference sequence). V was clipped by 5 bases and J by 0 bases; unmatched bases: 12.

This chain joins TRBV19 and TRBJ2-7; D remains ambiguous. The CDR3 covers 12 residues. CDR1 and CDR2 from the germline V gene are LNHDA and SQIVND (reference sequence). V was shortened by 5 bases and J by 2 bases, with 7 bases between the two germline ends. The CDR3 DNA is TGTGCCAGTAGTCGACCACCCTACGAGCAGTACTTC. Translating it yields CASSRPPYEQYF.

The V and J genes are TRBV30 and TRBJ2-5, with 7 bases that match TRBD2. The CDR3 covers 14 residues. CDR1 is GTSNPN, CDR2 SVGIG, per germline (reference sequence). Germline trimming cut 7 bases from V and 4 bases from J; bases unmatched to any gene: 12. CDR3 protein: CAFQWPGGRETQYF. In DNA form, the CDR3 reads TGTGCCTTTCAATGGCCTGGCGGGAGAGAGACCCAGTACTTC.

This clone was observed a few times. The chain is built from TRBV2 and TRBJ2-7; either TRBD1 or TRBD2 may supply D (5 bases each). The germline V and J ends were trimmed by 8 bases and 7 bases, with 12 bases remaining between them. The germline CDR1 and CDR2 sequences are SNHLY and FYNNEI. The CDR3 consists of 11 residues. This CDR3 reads CASRDAGEQYF. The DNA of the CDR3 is TGTGCCAGCCGGGACGCAGGGGAGCAGTACTTC. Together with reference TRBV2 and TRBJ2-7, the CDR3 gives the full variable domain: EPEVTQTPSHQVTQMGQEVILRCVPISNHLYFYWYRQILGQKVEFLVSFYNNEISEKSEIFDDQFSVERPDGSNFTLKIRSTKLEDSAMYFCASRDAGEQYFGPGTRLTVT.

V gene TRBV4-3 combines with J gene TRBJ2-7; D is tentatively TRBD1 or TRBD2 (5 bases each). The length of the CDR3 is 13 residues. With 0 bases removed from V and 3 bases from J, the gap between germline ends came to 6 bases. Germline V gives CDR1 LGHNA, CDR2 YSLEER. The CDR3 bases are TGCGCCAGCAGCCAAGATGGGGGCTACGAGCAGTACTTC. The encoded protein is CASSQDGGYEQYF.

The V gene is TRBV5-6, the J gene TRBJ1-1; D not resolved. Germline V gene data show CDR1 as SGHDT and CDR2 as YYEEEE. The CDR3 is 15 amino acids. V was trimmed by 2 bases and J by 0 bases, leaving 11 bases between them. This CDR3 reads CASSLGPAMNTEAFF. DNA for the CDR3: TGTGCCAGCAGCTTAGGGCCAGCGATGAACACTGAAGCTTTCTTT. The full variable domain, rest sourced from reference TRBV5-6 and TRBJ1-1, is DAGVTQSPTHLIKTRGQQVTLRCSPKSGHDTVSWYQQALGQGPQFIFQYYEEEERQRGNFPDRFSGHQFPNYSSELNVNALLLGDSALYLCASSLGPAMNTEAFFGQGTRLTVV.